This TCR beta chain was recorded in a study of blood T cell repertoires in COVID-19 (dated by TCRdb to about 2020). Background for the entire study: The collaborator samples originated in the United States, Italy and Spain and spanned the acute and convalescent phases of COVID-19. The material from the prospective study consisted of cDNA or gDNA derived from T cells, B-cell-depleted T cells, or PBMCs. Deeply sampled blood TCRbeta repertoires from subjects exposed to, actively infected with, or recovered from COVID-19 were included in the dataset. The repertoires were released in a freely available public database meant as a resource for research on the immune response to SARS-CoV-2. Samples came from the ongoing ImmuneRACE study (first 160 participants) plus 1,254 subjects from 6 global collaborators. A de-identified subject ID, COVID-19 status, age in years and sex were almost always included in the sample metadata. Where HLA class I and class II types were available, the types were taken from metadata supplied by the sample provider, not from assay-based typing.

As concerns this clone: Its specific antigen is unknown. No much larger clone is present one base from it, and per-base qualities are unavailable.

In Seattle, one collaborating source enrolled patients while the infection was active and tracked those patients longitudinally over the course of disease. Each collaborating institution followed its own protocols to collect whole blood in K2EDTA tubes. For TCRbeta analysis, collaborators shipped samples as frozen whole blood, isolated PBMCs, or DNA extracted from either of those sample types. TCRbeta CDR3 regions were amplified from genomic DNA using the immunoSEQ Assay, a bias-controlled multiplex PCR. On the authors' methods: Nucleated cell counts per sample were estimated from amplification of reference gene primers within the assay. To quantify the absolute abundance of each unique TCRbeta CDR3 rearrangement, sequence reads were collapsed and filtered. For each sample, productive Simpson clonality was calculated as the square root of Simpson's diversity index across productive rearrangements. In TCRdb, the immuneACCESS table is reduced to in-frame sequences with V and J assigned. These tables do not hold every clone; where another copy was compared, an unresolved V gene accounts for under half, and the others remain unexplained. V, J and clone size are those of that table, while D and trimming were read from the DNA. Present in this sample are some 180,000 clones, approximately 91% of which were seen just once. The ten most abundant clones make up roughly 5% of the sample.

The paper's findings and limits, for the study overall: How much clinical and demographic metadata was included differed by source and by participant, and the metadata was provided uncurated.

The sequenced sample consisted of peripheral blood. This sequence originates from a young man with COVID-19, enrolled during active disease.

The CDR3 protein sequence reads: CAIRTGTYGYTF. The nucleotide sequence reads as follows: TGTGCCATCAGGACAGGGACCTATGGCTACACCTTC. The chain joins TRBV10-3 to TRBJ1-2; TRBD1 agrees with 7 junctional bases. V is trimmed back by 6 bases and J by 4 bases, and the junction contains 2 bases that no gene match accounts for. The CDR3, from cysteine to phenylalanine, totals 12 residues. The retained sequence is limited to the CDR3, 36 bases, with the frame set at the first base. The germline V gene encodes CDR1 ENHRY and CDR2 SYGVKD.